This section outlines one TCR beta chain sequence together with its context. No cell sorting was done before RNA was extracted from the tissue. TCRbeta libraries were built with three rounds of nested PCR, modified from ARM-PCR. Via MiXCR, TCRdb re-called the multiplex PCR reads, giving one row per CDR3 protein. The sample contains roughly 220,000 distinct CDR3 sequences, 60% to 85% of which appear only once. This specimen comes from a study of tumor and adjacent non-tumor tissue in lung cancer. Per germline, CDR1 DFQATT and CDR2 SNEGSKA (reference sequence). CDR3 length: 15 amino acids. V was pared by 4 bases and J by 2 bases, with 10 bases of the junction left unmatched.

The chain carries TRBV20-1 and TRBJ1-2; 7 bases map to TRBD1. The receptor's source is a man between 60 and 70 years old with non-small cell lung cancer. Sequencing input: lung tumor tissue. This CDR3 is CSANDGTAKNYGYTF. The DNA of the CDR3 is TGCAGTGCTAACGATGGGACAGCAAAAAACTATGGCTACACCTTC.